This passage covers 10 T cell receptor beta chains from one sample sequenced in a study of blood T cell repertoires in COVID-19. Data came from immunoSEQ multiplex PCR; TCRdb stores just in-frame clones and leaves some out. The sample has 130,000 to 150,000 clones, roughly 89% seen once. Sequencing input: PBMCs or T cells enriched from blood (not recorded which). The receptors were sampled from a woman aged 50 to 60 who had been exposed to COVID-19.

The rearrangement links TRBV3-1 (or the pseudogene TRBV3-2) to TRBJ2-1; D unresolved. Trimming removed 4 bases from V and 1 base from J, with 11 bases in between. Per germline, CDR1 LGHDT and CDR2 YNNKEL (reference sequence). The length of the CDR3 is 15 residues. CDR3 region: CASSRTVVSYNEQFF. The CDR3 DNA reads as TGTGCCAGCAGCCGAACGGTCGTGTCCTACAATGAGCAGTTCTTC.

This clone showed up just a few times. The chain recombines TRBV6-5 with TRBJ1-2; perhaps TRBD1 as D (6 bases). V was shortened by 7 bases and J by 4 bases, with 19 bases between the two germline ends. The CDR3 has 15 amino acids. The germline V gene has CDR1 MNHEY and CDR2 SVGAGI. The CDR3: CASTQTQGYAYGYTF. The CDR3 bases are TGTGCCAGCACCCAGACCCAGGGGTACGCCTATGGCTACACCTTC.

The V call is TRBV7-2, the J call TRBJ2-2; 10 bases are shared with TRBD1. J was trimmed by 7 bases and V by 5 bases; bases with no gene match: 7. The CDR3 is 15 amino acids. Germline CDR1 and CDR2: SGHTA and FQGNSA. The CDR3 bases are TGTGCCAGCAGCGTCCGGGACAGGGGAAACGGGGAGCTGTTTTTT. This sequence encodes CASSVRDRGNGELFF.

The V call is TRBV28, the J call TRBJ1-3; 9 bases line up with TRBD1. CDR1 MDHEN and CDR2 SYDVKM come from the germline V gene. V lost 6 bases and J lost 4; bases outside the gene matches: 4. CDR3 size: 14 residues. The CDR3 protein is CASRKDRGGNTIYF. In DNA, the CDR3 is TGTGCCAGCAGGAAGGACAGGGGCGGAAACACCATATATTTT.

The V call is TRBV6-5, the J call TRBJ2-3, with D tentatively TRBD2 (6 bases). There are 13 residues in the CDR3. Germline CDR1 reads MNHEY; CDR2 reads SVGAGI. Deletions cut 7 bases from V and 1 base from J, with 9 bases between. The DNA of the CDR3 is TGTGCCAGCACGGAGCGGGGCACAGATACGCAGTATTTT. It yields the protein CASTERGTDTQYF.

J is TRBJ1-1 and V is TRBV6-5, with a possible D match to TRBD1 (5 bases). Trimming took off 6 bases at V and 1 base at J, with 12 bases between the two ends. The CDR3 runs 14 residues. Germline assignment: CDR1 MNHEY and CDR2 SVGAGI. In DNA form, the CDR3 reads TGTGCCAGCAGGACCTACGGGGGGAACACTGAAGCTTTCTTT. It codes for CASRTYGGNTEAFF.

The chain employs TRBV24-1 and TRBJ1-5; TRBD1 agrees at 7 bases. The J segment lost 5 bases and the V segment lost 4 bases, leaving 1 base of the junction unmatched. Germline V lookup: CDR1 KGHDR, CDR2 SFDVKD. The CDR3 runs 13 residues. The CDR3 reads CATSDTGDQPQHF. CDR3 DNA sequence: TGTGCCACCAGTGACACAGGGGATCAGCCCCAGCATTTT.

V usage is TRBV5-1 and J usage is TRBJ1-1; D not resolved. The CDR3 is made up of 13 amino acids. The V gene lost 7 bases and the J gene lost 5 bases, with 15 bases spanning the gap. Germline lookup yields CDR1 SGHRS and CDR2 YFSETQ. The CDR3 coding sequence is TGCGCCAGCGGCTCCCTAGGAGGGACTGAAGCTTTCTTT. Its translation is CASGSLGGTEAFF.

V and J are TRBV7-9 and TRBJ2-1; TRBD2 aligns across 7 bases. This CDR3 is built from 14 residues. Germline lookup yields CDR1 SEHNR and CDR2 FQNEAQ (reference sequence). V was clipped by 3 bases and J by 3 bases; unmatched bases: 2. CDR3 sequence: CASSLASGYNEQFF. CDR3 nucleotides: TGTGCCAGCAGCTTGGCTAGCGGCTACAATGAGCAGTTCTTC.

The chain joins TRBV6-2 or TRBV6-3 to TRBJ1-3, with D perhaps matching TRBD1 (5 bases). The V gene's germline CDR1 is MNHEY and CDR2 SVGEGT. The CDR3 spans 13 residues. V lost 5 bases, J lost 2 bases, and 7 bases lay in between. CDR3 coding DNA: TGTGCCAGCAGTAGGGGCCCTGGAAACACCATATATTTT. Protein product: CASSRGPGNTIYF.